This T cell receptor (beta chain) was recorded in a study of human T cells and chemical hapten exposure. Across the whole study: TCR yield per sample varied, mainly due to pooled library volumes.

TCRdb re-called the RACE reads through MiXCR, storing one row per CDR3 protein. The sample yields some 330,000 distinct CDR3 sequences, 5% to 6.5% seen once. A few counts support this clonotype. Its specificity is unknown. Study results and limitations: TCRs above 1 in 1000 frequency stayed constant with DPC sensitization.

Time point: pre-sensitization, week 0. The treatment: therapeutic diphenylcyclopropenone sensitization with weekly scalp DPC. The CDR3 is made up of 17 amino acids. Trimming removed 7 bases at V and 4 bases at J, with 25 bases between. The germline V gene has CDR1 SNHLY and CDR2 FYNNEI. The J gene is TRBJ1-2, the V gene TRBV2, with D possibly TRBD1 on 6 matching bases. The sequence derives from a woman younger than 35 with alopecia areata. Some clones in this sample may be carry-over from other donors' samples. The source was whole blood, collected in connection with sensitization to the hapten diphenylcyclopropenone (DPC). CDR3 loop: CASTPEGEIRLGYGYTF. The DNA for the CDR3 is TGTGCCAGCACCCCTGAGGGGGAAATCAGGTTGGGCTATGGCTACACCTTC.